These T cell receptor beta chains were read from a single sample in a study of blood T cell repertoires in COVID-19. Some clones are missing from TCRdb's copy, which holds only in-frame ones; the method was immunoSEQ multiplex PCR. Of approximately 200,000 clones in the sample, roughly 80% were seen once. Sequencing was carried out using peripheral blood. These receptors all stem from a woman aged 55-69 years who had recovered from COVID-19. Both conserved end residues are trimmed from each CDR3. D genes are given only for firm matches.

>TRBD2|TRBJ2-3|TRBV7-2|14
ASSLVASGGSDTQY
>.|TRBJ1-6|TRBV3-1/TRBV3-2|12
ASSRTVGNSPLH
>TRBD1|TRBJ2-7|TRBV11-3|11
ASSPTGIHEQY
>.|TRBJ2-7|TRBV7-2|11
ASSRTTTYEQY
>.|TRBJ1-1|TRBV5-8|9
ASSGDIEAF
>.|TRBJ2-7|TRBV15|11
ATSRGGSGEQY
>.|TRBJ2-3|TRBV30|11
AWTRERPDTQY
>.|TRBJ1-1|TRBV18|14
ASSPFRQDLNTEAF
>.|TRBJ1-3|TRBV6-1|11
ASSENIGNTIY
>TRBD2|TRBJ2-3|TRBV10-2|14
ASTPIAGESTDTQY
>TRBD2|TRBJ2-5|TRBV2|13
ASSESSGGKETQY
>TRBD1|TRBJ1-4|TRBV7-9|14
ASSKLSLQGAEKLF
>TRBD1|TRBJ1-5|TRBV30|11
AWTRDRDQPQH
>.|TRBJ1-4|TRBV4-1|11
ASSHLRGEKLF
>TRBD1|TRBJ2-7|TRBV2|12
ASRYDRGPTEQY
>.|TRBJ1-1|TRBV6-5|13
ASSSSGQPTWGAF
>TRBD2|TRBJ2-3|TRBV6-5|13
ASRGLAGVADTQY
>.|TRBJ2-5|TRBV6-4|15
ASSDPNTERGCETQY
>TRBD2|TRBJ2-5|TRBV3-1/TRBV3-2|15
ASSREERRGGDSAQY
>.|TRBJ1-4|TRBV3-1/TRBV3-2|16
ASSQDWGNPSTNEKLF
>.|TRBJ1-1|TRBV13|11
ASSLIVNTEAF
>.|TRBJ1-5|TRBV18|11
ASSPAQGQPQH
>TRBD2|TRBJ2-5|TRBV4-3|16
ASSQEVVVSGGRQTQY
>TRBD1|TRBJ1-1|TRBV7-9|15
ASSPSQGALGWTEAF
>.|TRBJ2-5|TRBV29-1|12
SVEGLVGSETQY
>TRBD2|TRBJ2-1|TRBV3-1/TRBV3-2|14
ASSQDSGGVYNEQF
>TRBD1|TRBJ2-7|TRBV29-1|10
SVGSGGHEQY
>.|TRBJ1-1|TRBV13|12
ASSSGILNTEAF
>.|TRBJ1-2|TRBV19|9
ASSLEYGYT
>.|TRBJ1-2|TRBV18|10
ASSPQRTGYT
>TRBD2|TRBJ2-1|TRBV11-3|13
ASSLGGGSHNEQF
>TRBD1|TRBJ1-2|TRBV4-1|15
ASSPRLDRGRLGGYT
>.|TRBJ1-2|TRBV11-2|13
ASSLVAGTNYGYT
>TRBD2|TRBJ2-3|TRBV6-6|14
ASSAIAGAFTDTQY
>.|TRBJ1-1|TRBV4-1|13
ASSQVTNKNTEAF
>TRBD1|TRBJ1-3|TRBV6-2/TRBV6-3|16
ASSTNRGQWASGNTIY
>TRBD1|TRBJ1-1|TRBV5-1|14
ASSSNIGQGFAEAF
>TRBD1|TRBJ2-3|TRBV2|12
ASSGQGGTDTQY
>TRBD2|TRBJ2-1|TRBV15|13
ATSHQRGRYNEQF
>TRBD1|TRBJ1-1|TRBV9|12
ASSPGDRATEAF
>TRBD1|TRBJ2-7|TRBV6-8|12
ASEGTGFSYEQY
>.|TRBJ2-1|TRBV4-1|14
ASSPVSSSSYNEQF
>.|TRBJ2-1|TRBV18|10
ASSAPGLEQF
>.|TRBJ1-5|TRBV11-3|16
ASSLASTAGNSNQPQH
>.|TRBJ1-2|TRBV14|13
ASSLGGALNYGYT
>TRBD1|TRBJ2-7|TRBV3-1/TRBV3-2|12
ASSQGGQGVEQY
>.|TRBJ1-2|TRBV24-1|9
ATSDGYGYT
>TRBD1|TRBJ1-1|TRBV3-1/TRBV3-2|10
ASSHRLDRAS
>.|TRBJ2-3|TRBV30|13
AWSPPGGSTDTQY
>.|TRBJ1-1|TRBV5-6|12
ASSRGVGGTEAF
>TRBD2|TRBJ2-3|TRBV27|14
ASSFGLAGSTDTQY
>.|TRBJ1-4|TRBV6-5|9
ASSTPEKLF
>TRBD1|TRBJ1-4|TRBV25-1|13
ASSDPGTGGEKLF
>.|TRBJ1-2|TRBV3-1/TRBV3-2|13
ASSPKSGTNYGYT
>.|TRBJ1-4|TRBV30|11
AWGTYLNEKLF
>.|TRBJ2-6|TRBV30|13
AWSRQGSGANVLT
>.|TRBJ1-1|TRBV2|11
ASRPDRHTEAF
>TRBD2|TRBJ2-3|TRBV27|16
ASSPGLAGGLSTDTQY
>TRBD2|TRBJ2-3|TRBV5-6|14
ASSLRLGGRADTQY
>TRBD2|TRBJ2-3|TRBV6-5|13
ASSYGGGRPNTQY